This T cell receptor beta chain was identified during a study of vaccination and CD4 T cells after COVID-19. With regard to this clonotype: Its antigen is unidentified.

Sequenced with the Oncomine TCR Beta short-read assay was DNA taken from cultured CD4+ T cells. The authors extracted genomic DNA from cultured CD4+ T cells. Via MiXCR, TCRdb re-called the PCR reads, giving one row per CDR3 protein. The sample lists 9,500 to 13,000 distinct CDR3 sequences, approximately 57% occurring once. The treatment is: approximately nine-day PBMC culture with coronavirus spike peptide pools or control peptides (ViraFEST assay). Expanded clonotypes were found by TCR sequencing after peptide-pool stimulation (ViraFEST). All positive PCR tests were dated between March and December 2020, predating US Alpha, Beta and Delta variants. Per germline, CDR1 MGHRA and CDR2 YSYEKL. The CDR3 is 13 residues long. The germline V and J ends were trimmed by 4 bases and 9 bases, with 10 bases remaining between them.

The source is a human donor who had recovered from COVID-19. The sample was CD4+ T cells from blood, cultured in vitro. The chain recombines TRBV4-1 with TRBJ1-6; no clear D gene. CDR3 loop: CASSPAGLSPLHF. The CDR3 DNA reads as TGCGCCAGCAGCCCCGCCGGCCTTTCACCCCTCCACTTT.